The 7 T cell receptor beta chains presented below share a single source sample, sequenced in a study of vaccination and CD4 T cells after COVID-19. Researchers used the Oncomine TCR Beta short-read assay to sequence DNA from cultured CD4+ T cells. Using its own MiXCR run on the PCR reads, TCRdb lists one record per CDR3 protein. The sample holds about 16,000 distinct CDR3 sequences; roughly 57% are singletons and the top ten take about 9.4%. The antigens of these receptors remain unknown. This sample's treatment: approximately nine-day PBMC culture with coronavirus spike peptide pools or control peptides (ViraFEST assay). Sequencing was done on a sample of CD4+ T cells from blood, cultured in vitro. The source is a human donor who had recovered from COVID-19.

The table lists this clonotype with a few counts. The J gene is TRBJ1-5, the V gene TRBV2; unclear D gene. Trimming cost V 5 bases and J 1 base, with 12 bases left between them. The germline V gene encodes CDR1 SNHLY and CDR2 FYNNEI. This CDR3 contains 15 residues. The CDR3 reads CASSFIGRSNQPQHF. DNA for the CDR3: TGTGCCAGCAGTTTCATCGGAAGGAGCAATCAGCCCCAGCATTTT.

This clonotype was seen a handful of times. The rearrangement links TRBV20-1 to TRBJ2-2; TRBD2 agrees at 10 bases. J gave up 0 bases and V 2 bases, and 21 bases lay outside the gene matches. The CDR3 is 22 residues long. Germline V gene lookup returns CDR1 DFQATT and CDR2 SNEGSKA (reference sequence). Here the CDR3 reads CSARPYWSGTSDGGPNTGELFF. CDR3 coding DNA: TGCAGTGCTAGACCCTACTGGTCCGGGACTAGCGATGGGGGGCCGAACACCGGGGAGCTGTTTTTT.

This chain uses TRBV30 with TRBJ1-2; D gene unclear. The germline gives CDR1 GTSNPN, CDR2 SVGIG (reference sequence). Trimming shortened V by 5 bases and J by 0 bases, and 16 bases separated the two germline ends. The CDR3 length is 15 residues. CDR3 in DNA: TGTGCCTGGTCTACTCTCGGTGTTCCTAACTATGGCTACACCTTC. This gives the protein CAWSTLGVPNYGYTF. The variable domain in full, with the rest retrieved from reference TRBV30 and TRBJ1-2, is SQTIHQWPATLVQPVGSPLSLECTVEGTSNPNLYWYRQAAGRGLQLLFYSVGIGQISSEVPQNLSASRPQDRQFILSSKKLLLSDSGFYLCAWSTLGVPNYGYTFGSGTRLTVV.

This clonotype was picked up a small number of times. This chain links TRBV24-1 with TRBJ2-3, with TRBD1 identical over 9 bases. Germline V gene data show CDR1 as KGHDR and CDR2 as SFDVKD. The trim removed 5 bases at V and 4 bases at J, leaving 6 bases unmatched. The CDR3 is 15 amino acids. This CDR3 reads CATSAGTGSPDTQYF. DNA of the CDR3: TGTGCCACCAGTGCCGGGACAGGGAGCCCAGATACGCAGTATTTT.

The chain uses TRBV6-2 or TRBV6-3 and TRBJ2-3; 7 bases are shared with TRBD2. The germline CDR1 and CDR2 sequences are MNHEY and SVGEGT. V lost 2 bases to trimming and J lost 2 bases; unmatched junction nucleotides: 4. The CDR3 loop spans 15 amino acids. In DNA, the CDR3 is TGTGCCAGCAGTTACGAGAGCGGGACCACAGATACGCAGTATTTT. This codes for CASSYESGTTDTQYF.

The CDR3 here is CASSFLAGDSSSYNEQFF. For the CDR3, the DNA is TGTGCCAGCAGTTTTCTAGCGGGAGACTCGAGCTCCTACAATGAGCAGTTCTTC. The chain recombines TRBV6-2 or TRBV6-3 with TRBJ2-1; 10 bases align to TRBD2. CDR3 length: 18 amino acids. The J segment lost 0 bases and the V segment lost 4 bases, leaving 9 bases of the junction unmatched. The V gene's germline CDR1 is MNHEY and CDR2 SVGEGT.

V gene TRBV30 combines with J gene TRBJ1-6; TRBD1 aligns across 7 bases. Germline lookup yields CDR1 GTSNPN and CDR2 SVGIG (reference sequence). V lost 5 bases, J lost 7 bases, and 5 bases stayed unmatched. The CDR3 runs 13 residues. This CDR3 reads CAWSLQGNSPLHF. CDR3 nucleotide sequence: TGTGCCTGGTCCCTACAGGGGAATTCACCCCTCCACTTT.